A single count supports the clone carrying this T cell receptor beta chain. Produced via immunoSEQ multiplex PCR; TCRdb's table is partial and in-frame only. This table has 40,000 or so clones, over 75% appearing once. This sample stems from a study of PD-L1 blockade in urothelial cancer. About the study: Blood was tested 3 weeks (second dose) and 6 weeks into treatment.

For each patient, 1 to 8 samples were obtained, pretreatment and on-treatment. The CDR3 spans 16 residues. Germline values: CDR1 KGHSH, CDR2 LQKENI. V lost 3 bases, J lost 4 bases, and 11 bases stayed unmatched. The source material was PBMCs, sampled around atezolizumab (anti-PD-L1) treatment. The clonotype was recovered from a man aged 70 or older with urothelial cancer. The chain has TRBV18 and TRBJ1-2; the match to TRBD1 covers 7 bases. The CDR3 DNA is TGTGCCAGCTCACCGTGGGGACAGCCCTCCTTCTATGGCTACACCTTC. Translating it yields CASSPWGQPSFYGYTF.